The TCR beta chain described here comes from a study of CD8+ T cells in alopecia areata. The overall study: Tofacitinib dosing lasted 6 to 18 months, which was then followed by 6 months off drug. Broader study findings: For lesional scalp, especially alopecia totalis/universalis, clonality was higher than in normal scalp. Many expanded lesional clones persisted in scalp and blood during tofacitinib. Scalp sample sequencing also detects resident alphabeta T cells of normal skin.

On this clone: Its antigen is currently unknown.

As for treatment: oral pan-JAK inhibitor, 5-10 mg twice daily. Isolated RNA was reverse transcribed into cDNA used as the sequencing template. Method: immunoSEQ multiplex PCR; TCRdb's copy keeps in-frame clones and lacks some. This table has under 300,000 clones, about 62% appearing once. This receptor was taken from a human donor with alopecia areata. Sample: CD4+ T cells sorted from blood, taken at week 52, from a patient treated with tofacitinib.

The CDR3 sequence is CACRSGLLYQETQYF. For the CDR3, the DNA is TGTGCCTGCCGCAGTGGACTCCTGTACCAAGAGACCCAGTACTTC. This chain connects TRBV30 to TRBJ2-5; D possibly corresponds to TRBD2 (5 bases). Germline CDR1 GTSNPN, CDR2 SVGIG (reference sequence). The V gene lost 6 bases and the J gene lost 0 bases, with 17 bases spanning the gap. The CDR3 length is 15 residues. Combining the CDR3 with reference TRBV30 and TRBJ2-5 gives the whole variable domain SQTIHQWPATLVQPVGSPLSLECTVEGTSNPNLYWYRQAAGRGLQLLFYSVGIGQISSEVPQNLSASRPQDRQFILSSKKLLLSDSGFYLCACRSGLLYQETQYFGPGTRLLVL.